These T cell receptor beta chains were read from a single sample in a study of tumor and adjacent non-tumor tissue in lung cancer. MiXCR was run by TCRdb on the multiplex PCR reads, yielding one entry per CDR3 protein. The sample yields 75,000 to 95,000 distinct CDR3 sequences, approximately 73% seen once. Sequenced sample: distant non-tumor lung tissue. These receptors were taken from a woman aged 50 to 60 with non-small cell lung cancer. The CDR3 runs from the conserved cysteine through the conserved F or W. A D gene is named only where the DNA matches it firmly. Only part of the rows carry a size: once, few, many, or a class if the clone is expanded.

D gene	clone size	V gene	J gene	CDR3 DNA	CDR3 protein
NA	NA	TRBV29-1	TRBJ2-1	TGCAGCGATGAACTGTCCGGGATCTCCTACAATGAGCTGTTCTTC	CSDELSGISYNELFF
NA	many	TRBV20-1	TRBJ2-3	TGCAGTGCTAGTGCACTATCCCAAAATGAGGATACGCAGTATTTT	CSASALSQNEDTQYF
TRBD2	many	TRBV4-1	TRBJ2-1	TGCGCCAGCAGCCATCCGGGACTAGCGGGAGGGCCAAGATACAATGAGCAGTTCTTC	CASSHPGLAGGPRYNEQFF
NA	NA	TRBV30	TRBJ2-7	TGTGCCTGGAATGCCACGTTATACGAGCAGTACTTC	CAWNATLYEQYF
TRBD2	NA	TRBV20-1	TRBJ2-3	TGCAGTGCTAGACTTGTGGGACTAGCGTGGGGTAGCACAGATACGCAGTATTTT	CSARLVGLAWGSTDTQYF
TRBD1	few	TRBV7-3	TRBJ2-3	TGTGCCAGCGGCCCATCCCGTTATACCGGGACAGGGGGAAAGGGCACAGATACGCAGTATTTT	CASGPSRYTGTGGKGTDTQYF
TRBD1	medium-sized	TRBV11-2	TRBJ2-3	TGTGCCAGCAGCGGCAGGGGGTACGACACAGATACGCAGTATTTT	CASSGRGYDTDTQYF
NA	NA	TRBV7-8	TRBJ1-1	TGTGCCAGAAGCCCATACCCTCCTACAGGGACGAACGCTGAAGCTTTCTTT	CARSPYPPTGTNAEAFF
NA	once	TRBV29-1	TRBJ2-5	TGCAGCGTCGAGGGGTCCAAGGGGAAGACCCAGTACTTC	CSVEGSKGKTQYF
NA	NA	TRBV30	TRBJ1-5	TGTGCCTGGGGTTCGGGAAAGAGCAATCAGCCCCAGCATTTT	CAWGSGKSNQPQHF